Below, 17 T cell receptor beta chains from the same sample are listed, as sequenced in a study of human T cells and chemical hapten exposure. The time point denotes: patch test 1, 2 weeks after DPC sensitization. Indicated treatment: therapeutic diphenylcyclopropenone sensitization with weekly scalp DPC. Each CDR3 protein is one row after TCRdb ran MiXCR on the RACE reads. The sample comprises roughly 80,000 distinct CDR3 sequences, approximately 12% of which are singletons, and approximately 4.6% rests with the top ten. This material consisted of whole blood, taken in connection with sensitization to the hapten diphenylcyclopropenone (DPC). Every receptor here comes from a woman in her forties or fifties with alopecia areata. Some clones in this sample may be carry-over from other donors' samples.

This clonotype has only one observation. The V call is TRBV5-1, the J call TRBJ1-1; D is undetermined. CDR1 and CDR2 (germline): SGHRS, YFSETQ. The germline V and J ends were trimmed by 4 bases and 3 bases, with 19 bases remaining between them. CDR3 length: 16 amino acids. The DNA of the CDR3 is TGCGCCAGCAGCGTCACACTAGGTCGTGGGTACACTGAAGCTTTCTTT. Translation gives CASSVTLGRGYTEAFF.

V usage is TRBV29-1 and J usage is TRBJ2-5; 7 positions agree with TRBD1. V lost 4 bases and J lost 7; bases outside the gene matches: 12. The germline CDR1 and CDR2 sequences are SQVTM and ANQGSEA. This CDR3 contains 14 residues. CDR3 loop: CSVVFSDRHGTQYF. CDR3 sequence (DNA): TGCAGCGTTGTCTTCTCGGACAGGCATGGGACCCAGTACTTC.

The table lists this clonotype with many counts. V usage is TRBV14 and J usage is TRBJ1-2; 7 nucleotides align to TRBD1. V gave up 2 bases and J gave up 0 bases; unmatched junction bases: 6. Germline loops: CDR1 SGHDN, CDR2 FVKESK. CDR3 length: 16 residues. This CDR3 reads CASSQSGTETNYGYTF. In nucleotides, the CDR3 is TGTGCCAGCAGCCAATCCGGGACAGAGACTAACTATGGCTACACCTTC.

The CDR3 spells CASSFRDRRSGNTIYF. CDR3 nucleotides: TGTGCCAGCAGTTTTAGAGACAGACGCTCTGGAAACACCATATATTTT. The rearrangement uses TRBV28 and TRBJ1-3; the D gene is possibly TRBD1 (5 bases). Germline CDR1 is MDHEN and CDR2 is SYDVKM. CDR3 size: 16 residues. V lost 3 bases to trimming and J lost 0 bases, with 12 bases between them.

The chain couples TRBV9 to TRBJ2-1; 10 bases agree with TRBD2. Germline loops: CDR1 SGDLS, CDR2 YYNGEE. This CDR3 has 15 amino acids. The ends lost 0 bases at V and 7 bases at J; junction bases unmatched: 4. In nucleotides, the CDR3 is TGTGCCAGCAGCGTAGTAGCGGGAGGTGCGAATGAGCAGTTCTTC. This sequence encodes CASSVVAGGANEQFF.

This clonotype was counted at least ten times. The chain recombines TRBV30 with TRBJ2-1; 8 bases match TRBD2. Germline V gene lookup returns CDR1 GTSNPN and CDR2 SVGIG (reference sequence). The CDR3 spans 12 residues. With V trimmed by 5 bases and J by 7 bases, 4 bases remained unmatched. The CDR3 DNA reads as TGTGCCTGGGGGACTAGGAGGAATGAGCAGTTCTTC. Amino acids: CAWGTRRNEQFF.

This clonotype was observed at least ten times. The chain recombines TRBV27 with TRBJ2-2, with D unresolved. The germline CDR1 and CDR2 sequences are MNHEY and SMNVEV (reference sequence). CDR3 length equals 13 residues. Trimming left V 0 bases short and J 7 bases short, with 6 bases between. This chain's CDR3 is CASSLSYSGELFF. In nucleotides, the CDR3 is TGTGCCAGCAGTTTATCTTACAGCGGGGAGCTGTTTTTT.

This clonotype was seen a few times. DNA for the CDR3: TGCATAGGGGTTTATGGAGAGACCCAGTACTTC. As protein: CIGVYGETQYF. V and J are TRBV29-1 and TRBJ2-5; D perhaps matches TRBD1 (5 bases). CDR1 is SQVTM, CDR2 ANQGSEA, per germline. The CDR3 consists of 11 residues.

This clonotype turned up a few times. The chain carries TRBV5-4 and TRBJ2-7; D is undetermined. Germline CDR1 and CDR2: SGHNT and YYREEE (reference sequence). Trimming took 0 bases from V and 0 from J, leaving 4 bases between them. The CDR3 contains 13 residues. CDR3 sequence (DNA): TGTGCCAGCAGCTTGGATTTCTCCTACGAGCAGTACTTC. This encodes CASSLDFSYEQYF.

The chain links TRBV7-6 to TRBJ1-4, with 8 positions matching TRBD1. The CDR3 has 15 amino acids. V was pared by 5 bases and J by 8 bases, with 10 bases of the junction left unmatched. Germline V gene data show CDR1 as SGHVS and CDR2 as FNYEAQ. The CDR3 coding sequence is TGTGCCAGCAGCCCGGCTGGACAGGGCAGGGAAAAACTGTTTTTT. Protein: CASSPAGQGREKLFF.

This chain links TRBV20-1 with TRBJ1-6; no firm D call. This CDR3 contains 14 residues. From germline, CDR1 is DFQATT and CDR2 SNEGSKA (reference sequence). The V and J ends lost 1 base and 0 bases respectively, with 4 bases between them. The CDR3 DNA is TGCAGTGCTAGAGTTAGCTCCTATAATTCACCCCTCCACTTT. Its protein product is CSARVSSYNSPLHF.

This clonotype has a count of ten or more. The V call is TRBV29-1, the J call TRBJ2-4; 11 bases align to TRBD2. The CDR3 consists of 14 residues. CDR1 and CDR2 from the germline V gene are SQVTM and ANQGSEA. J gave up 8 bases and V 4 bases, and 7 bases lay outside the gene matches. The CDR3 spells CSVGASGGPDIQYF. The CDR3 DNA reads as TGCAGCGTTGGAGCTAGCGGGGGGCCGGACATTCAGTACTTC. Looking up the rest from reference TRBV29-1 and TRBJ2-4 gives the full variable domain: SAVISQKPSRDICQRGTSLTIQCQVDSQVTMMFWYRQQPGQSLTLIATANQGSEATYESGFVIDKFPISRPNLTFSTLTVSNMSPEDSSIYLCSVGASGGPDIQYFGAGTRLSVL.

This clonotype was seen once. V gene TRBV28 combines with J gene TRBJ2-1; TRBD2 might be the D (6 bases). Trimming left V 6 bases short and J 9 bases short, with 24 bases between. The CDR3 contains 16 residues. Germline-derived CDR1 and CDR2 are MDHEN and SYDVKM. The CDR3 bases are TGTGCCAGCAGCATAAGGGACCCACCTGGGAGGAGTGAGCAGTTCTTC. It encodes CASSIRDPPGRSEQFF.

The V and J genes are TRBV28 and TRBJ2-2; D is unclear. The CDR3 is 13 amino acids. Germline lookup yields CDR1 MDHEN and CDR2 SYDVKM. Between the trimmed V and J ends, which lost 7 bases and 3 bases, there was a span of 9 bases. CDR3 in DNA: TGTGCCAGCATACCGACCCACACCGGGGAGCTGTTTTTT. Amino acid sequence: CASIPTHTGELFF.

The sample holds a few counts of this clonotype. The chain carries TRBV5-4 and TRBJ2-1; 9 bases line up with TRBD2. The CDR3 length is 15 residues. Germline trimming cut 4 bases from V and 8 bases from J; bases unmatched to any gene: 10. The germline gives CDR1 SGHNT, CDR2 YYREEE (reference sequence). CDR3 residues: CASSEGLALRDEQFF. The CDR3 coding sequence is TGTGCCAGCAGCGAGGGACTAGCATTAAGGGATGAGCAGTTCTTC.

This clonotype was counted many times. The chain joins TRBV27 to TRBJ2-4, with unresolved D. Looked up from germline, CDR1 is MNHEY and CDR2 is SMNVEV (reference sequence). Trimming left V 5 bases short and J 1 base short, with 6 bases between. The CDR3 extends over 13 amino acids. CDR3 sequence: CASSVDAKNIQYF. DNA for the CDR3: TGTGCCAGCAGTGTTGATGCCAAAAACATTCAGTACTTC.

The rearrangement links TRBV18 to TRBJ2-7; D remains unclear. Germline loops: CDR1 KGHSH, CDR2 LQKENI. Between the trimmed V and J ends, which lost 0 bases and 5 bases, there was a span of 17 bases. The CDR3 contains 16 residues. In DNA, the CDR3 is TGTGCCAGCTCACCACCGCCTAGAGGCCCCATCCACGAGCAGTACTTC. It codes for CASSPPPRGPIHEQYF. Using reference TRBV18 and TRBJ2-7 for the parts outside the CDR3, the full variable domain is NAGVMQNPRHLVRRRGQEARLRCSPMKGHSHVYWYRQLPEEGLKFMVYLQKENIIDESGMPKERFSAEFPKEGPSILRIQQVVRGDSAAYFCASSPPPRGPIHEQYFGPGTRLTVT.